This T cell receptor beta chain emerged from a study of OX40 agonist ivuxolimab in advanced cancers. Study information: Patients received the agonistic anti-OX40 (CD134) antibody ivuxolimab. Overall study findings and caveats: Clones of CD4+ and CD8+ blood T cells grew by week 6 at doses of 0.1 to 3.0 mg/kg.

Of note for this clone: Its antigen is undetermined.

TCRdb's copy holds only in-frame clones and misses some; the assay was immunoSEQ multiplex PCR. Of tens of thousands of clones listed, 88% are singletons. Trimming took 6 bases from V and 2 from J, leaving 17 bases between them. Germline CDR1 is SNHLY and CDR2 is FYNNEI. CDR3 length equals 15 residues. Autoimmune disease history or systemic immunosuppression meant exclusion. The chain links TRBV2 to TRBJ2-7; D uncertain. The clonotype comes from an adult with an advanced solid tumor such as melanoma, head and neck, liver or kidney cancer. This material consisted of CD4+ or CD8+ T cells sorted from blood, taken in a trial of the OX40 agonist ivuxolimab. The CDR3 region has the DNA TGTGCCAGCAGACTACAAAGCGACCGACCCTACGAGCAGTACTTC. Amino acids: CASRLQSDRPYEQYF. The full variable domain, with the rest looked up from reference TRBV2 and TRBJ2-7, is EPEVTQTPSHQVTQMGQEVILRCVPISNHLYFYWYRQILGQKVEFLVSFYNNEISEKSEIFDDQFSVERPDGSNFTLKIRSTKLEDSAMYFCASRLQSDRPYEQYFGPGTRLTVT.